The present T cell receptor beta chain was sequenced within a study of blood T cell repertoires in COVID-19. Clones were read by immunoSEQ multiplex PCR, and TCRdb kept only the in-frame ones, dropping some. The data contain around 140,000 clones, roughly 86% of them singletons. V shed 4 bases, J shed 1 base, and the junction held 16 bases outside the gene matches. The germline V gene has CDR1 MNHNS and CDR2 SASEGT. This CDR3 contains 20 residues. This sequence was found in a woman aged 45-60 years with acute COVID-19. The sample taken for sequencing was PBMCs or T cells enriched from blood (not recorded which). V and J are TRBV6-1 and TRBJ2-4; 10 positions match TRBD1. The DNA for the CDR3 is TGTGCCAGCAGTGGACCGAGACAGGGGGCGAATCTATGGGCCAAAAACATTCAGTACTTC. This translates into CASSGPRQGANLWAKNIQYF.